The clone carrying this T cell receptor beta chain was seen a handful of times. A library of TCRbeta sequences, prepared with unique molecular identifiers, was generated. Via MiXCR, TCRdb re-called the PCR reads, giving one row per CDR3 protein. The sample includes approximately 430,000 distinct CDR3 sequences, about a sixth of them seen just once. The source of the sample is a study of T-cell reconstitution after alpha-beta-depleted transplantation in children. This CDR3 spans 16 amino acids. The trim removed 4 bases at V and 5 bases at J, leaving 13 bases unmatched. Germline V CDR1 and CDR2: LGHNA, YSLEER.

This TCR was recovered from a boy under two years old who had a stem cell transplant for Wiskott-Aldrich syndrome, so the T cells may come from the graft donor. Sample: PBMCs, mostly from graft donor cells, taken 360 days after TCRalphabeta/CD19-depleted stem cell transplant. The rearrangement joins TRBV4-3 to TRBJ2-5; TRBD1 matches 7 bases. The CDR3 sequence: CASSLTGTATQETQYF. The CDR3 bases are TGCGCCAGCAGCCTCACCGGGACAGCGACGCAGGAGACCCAGTACTTC.